This T cell receptor beta chain was obtained from a study of cytomegalovirus exposure and HLA in healthy donors. Study conclusions and caveats: Most TCRs appeared rarely, but some public TCRs recurred in many donors. According to a later analysis, TCR clusters from the first cohort tended to co-occur in the 110 or so validation repertoires.

Data came from immunoSEQ multiplex PCR; TCRdb stores just in-frame clones and leaves some out. The table records tens of thousands of clones, approximately 96% of them present only once. Germline assignment: CDR1 PRHDT and CDR2 FYEKMQ (reference sequence). V lost 6 bases, J lost 6 bases, and 8 bases lay in between. This CDR3 has 12 amino acids. Turning to this clone: The antigen remains undetermined.

This sequence joins TRBV13 and TRBJ2-2; D is perhaps TRBD2 (5 bases). Material: PBMCs. The receptor was derived from a man aged 18 to 30 in good health and CMV-seronegative. The CDR3 here is CASSRGSGELFF. In nucleotides, the CDR3 is TGTGCCAGCAGTCGAGGGTCCGGGGAGCTGTTTTTT.